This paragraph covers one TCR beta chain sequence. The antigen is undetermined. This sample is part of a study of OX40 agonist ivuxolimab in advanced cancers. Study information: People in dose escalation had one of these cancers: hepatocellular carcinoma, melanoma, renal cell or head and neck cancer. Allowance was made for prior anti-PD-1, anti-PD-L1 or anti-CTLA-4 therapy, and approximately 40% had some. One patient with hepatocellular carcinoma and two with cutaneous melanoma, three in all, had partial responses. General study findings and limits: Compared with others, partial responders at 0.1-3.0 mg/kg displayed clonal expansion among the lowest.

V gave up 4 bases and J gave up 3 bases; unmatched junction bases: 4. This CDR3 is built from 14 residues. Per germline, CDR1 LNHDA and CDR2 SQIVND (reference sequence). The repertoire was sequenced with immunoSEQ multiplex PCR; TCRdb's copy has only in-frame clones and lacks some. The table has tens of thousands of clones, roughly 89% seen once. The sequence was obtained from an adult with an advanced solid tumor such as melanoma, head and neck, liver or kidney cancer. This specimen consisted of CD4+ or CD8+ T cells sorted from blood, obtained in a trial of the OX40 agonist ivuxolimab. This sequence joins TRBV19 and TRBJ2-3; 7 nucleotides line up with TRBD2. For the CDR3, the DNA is TGTGCCAGTAGTACGCCCGGGGGGACAGATACGCAGTATTTT. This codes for CASSTPGGTDTQYF. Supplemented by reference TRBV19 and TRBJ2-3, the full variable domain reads DGGITQSPKYLFRKEGQNVTLSCEQNLNHDAMYWYRQDPGQGLRLIYYSQIVNDFQKGDIAEGYSVSREKKESFPLTVTSAQKNPTAFYLCASSTPGGTDTQYFGPGTRLTVL.